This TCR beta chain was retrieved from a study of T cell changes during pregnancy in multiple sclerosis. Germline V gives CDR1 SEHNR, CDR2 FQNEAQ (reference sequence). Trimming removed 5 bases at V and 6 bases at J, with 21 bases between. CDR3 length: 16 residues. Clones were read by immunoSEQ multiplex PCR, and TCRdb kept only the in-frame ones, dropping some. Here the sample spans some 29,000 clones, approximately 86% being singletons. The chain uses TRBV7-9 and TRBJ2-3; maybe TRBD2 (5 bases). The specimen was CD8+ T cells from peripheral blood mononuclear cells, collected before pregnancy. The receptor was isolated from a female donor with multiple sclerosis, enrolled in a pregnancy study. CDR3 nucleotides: TGTGCCAGCAGCCTAGGAGTGGACTCGGGGTGGGATACGCAGTATTTT. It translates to CASSLGVDSGWDTQYF.